This TCR beta chain was obtained from a study of cytomegalovirus exposure and HLA in healthy donors. Samples came from healthy bone marrow donors. General study findings and limits: As immune exposure information, only CMV serostatus was available. According to a later analysis, donors in an Asian-associated ancestry cluster reportedly had fewer N-insertions than the roughly 640-donor mean.

Germline V gene lookup returns CDR1 MNHNY and CDR2 SVGAGI (reference sequence). The CDR3 is 13 amino acids. The V segment lost 7 bases and the J segment 3 bases; nucleotides outside the gene matches: 5. The PCR had 60 Vbeta and 13 Jbeta primers. TCRdb's copy holds only in-frame clones and misses some; the assay was immunoSEQ multiplex PCR. The repertoire holds fewer than 140,000 clones, 75% seen once, with around 2.7% in the top ten. Concerning this clone itself: Its antigen is still unknown.

The chain uses TRBV6-6 and TRBJ1-1; TRBD1 aligns across 7 bases. The TCR was taken from a male donor in good health and CMV-seropositive. The sample comprised PBMCs. Here the CDR3 DNA reads TGTGCCAGCACCCAAACAGGGGACACTGAAGCTTTCTTT. Protein: CASTQTGDTEAFF.